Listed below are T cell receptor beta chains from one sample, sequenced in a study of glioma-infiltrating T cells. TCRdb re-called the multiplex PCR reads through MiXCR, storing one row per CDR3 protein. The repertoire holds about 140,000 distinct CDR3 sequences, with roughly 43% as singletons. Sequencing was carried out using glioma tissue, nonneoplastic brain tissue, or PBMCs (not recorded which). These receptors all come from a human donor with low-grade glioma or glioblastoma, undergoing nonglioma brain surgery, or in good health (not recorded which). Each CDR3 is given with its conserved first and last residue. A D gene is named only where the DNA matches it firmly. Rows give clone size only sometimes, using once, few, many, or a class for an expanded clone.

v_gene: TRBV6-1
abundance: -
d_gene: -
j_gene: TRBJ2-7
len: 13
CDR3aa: CASSPTQALGQYF
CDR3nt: TGTGCCAGCAGTCCCACACAGGCCCTCGGGCAGTACTTC

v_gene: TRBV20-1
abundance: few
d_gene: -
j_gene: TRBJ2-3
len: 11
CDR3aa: CSEGGTDTQYF
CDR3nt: TGCAGTGAGGGAGGCACAGATACGCAGTATTTT

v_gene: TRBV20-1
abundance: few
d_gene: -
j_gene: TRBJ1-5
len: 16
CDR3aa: CSARDRGTEGVQPQHF
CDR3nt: TGCAGTGCTAGAGATCGGGGGACTGAGGGGGTTCAGCCCCAGCATTTT

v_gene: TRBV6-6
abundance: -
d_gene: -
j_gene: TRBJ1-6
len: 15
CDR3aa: CASSYSSIIPTPLHF
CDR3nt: TGTGCCAGCAGTTACTCGTCGATTATTCCTACACCCCTCCACTTT

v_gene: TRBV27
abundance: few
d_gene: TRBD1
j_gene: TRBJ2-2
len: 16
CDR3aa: CASSLWGTEGTGELFF
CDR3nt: TGTGCCAGCAGTTTATGGGGGACAGAAGGCACCGGGGAGCTGTTTTTT

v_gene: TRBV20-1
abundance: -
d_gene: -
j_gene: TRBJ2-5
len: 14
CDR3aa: CSARGWGAGETQYF
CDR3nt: TGCAGTGCTAGAGGCTGGGGGGCTGGAGAGACCCAGTACTTC

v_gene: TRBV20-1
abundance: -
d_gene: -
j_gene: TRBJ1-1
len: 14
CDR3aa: CRPGSGADYTEAFF
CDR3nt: TGCCGACCGGGTAGCGGGGCGGATTACACTGAAGCTTTCTTT

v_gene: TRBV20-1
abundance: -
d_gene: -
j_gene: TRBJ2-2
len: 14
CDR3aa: CSARVTGRSGELFF
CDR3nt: TGCAGTGCTAGAGTAACGGGACGCTCCGGGGAGCTGTTTTTT

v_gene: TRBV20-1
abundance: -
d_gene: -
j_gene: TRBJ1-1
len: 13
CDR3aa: CSANRQENTEAFF
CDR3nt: TGCAGTGCTAACCGACAAGAGAACACTGAAGCTTTCTTT

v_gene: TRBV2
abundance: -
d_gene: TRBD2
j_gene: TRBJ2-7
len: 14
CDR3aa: CASSRLAGETEQYF
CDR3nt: TGTGCCAGCAGTCGACTAGCGGGAGAGACCGAGCAGTACTTC

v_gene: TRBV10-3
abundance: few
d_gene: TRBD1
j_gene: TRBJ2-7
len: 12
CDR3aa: CASSWGQGEQYF
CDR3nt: TGTGCCAGCAGTTGGGGACAGGGCGAGCAGTACTTC

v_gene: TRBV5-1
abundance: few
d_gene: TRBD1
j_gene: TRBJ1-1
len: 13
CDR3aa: CASSRDSGTEAFF
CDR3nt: TGCGCCAGCAGCCGGGACAGCGGTACTGAAGCTTTCTTT

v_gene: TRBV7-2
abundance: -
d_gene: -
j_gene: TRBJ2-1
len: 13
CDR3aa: CASSFQSYNGQFF
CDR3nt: TGTGCCAGCAGCTTTCAGAGCTACAATGGGCAGTTCTTC

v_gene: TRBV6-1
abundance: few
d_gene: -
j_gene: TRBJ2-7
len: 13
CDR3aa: CASRDPGRYEQYF
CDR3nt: TGTGCCAGCAGGGATCCGGGACGGTACGAGCAGTACTTC

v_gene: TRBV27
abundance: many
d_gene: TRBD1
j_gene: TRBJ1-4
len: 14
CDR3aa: CASSLVQGGEKLFF
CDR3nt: TGTGCCAGCAGTTTGGTGCAGGGGGGCGAAAAACTGTTTTTT

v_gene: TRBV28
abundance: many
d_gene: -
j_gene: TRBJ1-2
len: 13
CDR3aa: CASSPGRRYGYTF
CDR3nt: TGTGCCAGCAGTCCGGGACGGCGCTATGGCTACACCTTC